Detailed here is one T cell receptor beta chain. Its matching antigen is unknown. This sample is part of a study of identical twins. In TCRdb, the 5' RACE reads were re-called with MiXCR into one record per CDR3 protein. The profile shows 450,000 or so distinct CDR3 sequences, around 14% of them singletons. Findings of the study overall: Carriage of fewer insertions was seen in abundant cord blood beta clonotypes, whereas memory repertoires showed none.

CDR1 is ENHRY and CDR2 is SYGVKD in the germline V gene. This CDR3 is built from 14 residues. Trimming took 10 bases from V and 1 from J, leaving 13 bases between them. The sample was also reused in another study, on yellow fever vaccine responses in identical twins.

This receptor was taken from a woman aged 18-29 years in good health. This chain connects TRBV10-3 to TRBJ2-2, with D perhaps matching TRBD1 (6 bases). The source material was CD4+ T cells sorted from blood. CDR3 loop: CASTRGGNTGELFF. DNA for the CDR3: TGTGCCAGCACCAGGGGCGGGAACACCGGGGAGCTGTTTTTT.